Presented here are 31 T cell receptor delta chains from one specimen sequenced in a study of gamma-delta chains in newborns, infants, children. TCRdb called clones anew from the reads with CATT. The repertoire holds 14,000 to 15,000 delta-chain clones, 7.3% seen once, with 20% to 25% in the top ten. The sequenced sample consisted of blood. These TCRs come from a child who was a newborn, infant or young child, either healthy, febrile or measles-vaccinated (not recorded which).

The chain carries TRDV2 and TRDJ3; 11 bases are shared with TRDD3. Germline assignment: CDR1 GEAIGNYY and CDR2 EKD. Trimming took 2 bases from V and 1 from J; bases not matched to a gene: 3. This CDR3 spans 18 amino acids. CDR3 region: CACDKYWGISWDTRQMFF. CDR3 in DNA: TGTGCCTGTGACAAGTACTGGGGGATATCCTGGGACACCCGACAGATGTTTTTC.

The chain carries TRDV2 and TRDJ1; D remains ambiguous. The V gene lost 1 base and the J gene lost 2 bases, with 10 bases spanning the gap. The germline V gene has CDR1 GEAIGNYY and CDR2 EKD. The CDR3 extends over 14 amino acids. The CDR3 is CACDTLLMTDKLIF. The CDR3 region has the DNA TGTGCCTGTGACACTTTACTGATGACCGATAAACTCATCTTT.

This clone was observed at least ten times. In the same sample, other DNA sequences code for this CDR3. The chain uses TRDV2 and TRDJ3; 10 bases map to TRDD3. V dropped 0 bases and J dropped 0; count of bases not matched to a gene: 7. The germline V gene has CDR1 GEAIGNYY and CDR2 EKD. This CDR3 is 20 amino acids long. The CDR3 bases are TGTGCCTGTGACACCGTACTGGGGGATCCTAGCTCCTGGGACACCCGACAGATGTTTTTC. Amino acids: CACDTVLGDPSSWDTRQMFF.

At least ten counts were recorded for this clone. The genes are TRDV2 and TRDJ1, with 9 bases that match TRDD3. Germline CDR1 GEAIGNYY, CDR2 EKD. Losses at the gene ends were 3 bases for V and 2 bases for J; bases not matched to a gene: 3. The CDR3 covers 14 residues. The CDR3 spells CACDYLGDTDKLIF. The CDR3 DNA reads TGTGCCTGTGACTACCTGGGGGATACCGATAAACTCATCTTT.

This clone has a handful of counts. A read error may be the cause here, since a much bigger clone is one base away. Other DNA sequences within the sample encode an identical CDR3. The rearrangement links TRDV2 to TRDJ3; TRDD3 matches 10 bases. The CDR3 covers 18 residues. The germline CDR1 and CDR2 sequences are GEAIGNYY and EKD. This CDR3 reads CACDTVGDTSWDTRQMFF. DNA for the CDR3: TGTGCCTGTGACACCGTGGGGGATACCTCCTGGGACACCCGACAGATGTTCTTC.

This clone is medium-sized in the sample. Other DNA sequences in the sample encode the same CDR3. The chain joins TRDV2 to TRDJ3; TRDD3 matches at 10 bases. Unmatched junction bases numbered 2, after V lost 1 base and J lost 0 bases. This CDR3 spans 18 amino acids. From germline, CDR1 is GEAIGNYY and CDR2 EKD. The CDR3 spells CACDTGGYLSWDTRQMFF. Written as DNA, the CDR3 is TGTGCCTGTGACACTGGGGGATACCTCTCCTGGGACACCCGACAGATGTTTTTC.

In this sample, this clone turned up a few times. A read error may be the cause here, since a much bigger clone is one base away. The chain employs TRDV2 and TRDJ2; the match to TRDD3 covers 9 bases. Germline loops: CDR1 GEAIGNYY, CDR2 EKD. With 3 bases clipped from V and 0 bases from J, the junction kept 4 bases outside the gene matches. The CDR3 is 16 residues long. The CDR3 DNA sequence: TGTGCCTGTGACCTACTGGGGGAAGCTTTGACAGCACAACTCTTCTTT. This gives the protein CACDLLGEALTAQLFF.

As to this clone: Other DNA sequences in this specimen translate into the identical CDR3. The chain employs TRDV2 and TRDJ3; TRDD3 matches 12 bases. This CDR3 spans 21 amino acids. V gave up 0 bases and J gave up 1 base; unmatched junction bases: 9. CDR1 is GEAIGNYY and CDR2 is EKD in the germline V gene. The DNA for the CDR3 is TGTGCCTGTGACACCCTCGTACTGGGGGATACCCAATCCTGGGACACCCGACAGATGTTTTTC. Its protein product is CACDTLVLGDTQSWDTRQMFF.

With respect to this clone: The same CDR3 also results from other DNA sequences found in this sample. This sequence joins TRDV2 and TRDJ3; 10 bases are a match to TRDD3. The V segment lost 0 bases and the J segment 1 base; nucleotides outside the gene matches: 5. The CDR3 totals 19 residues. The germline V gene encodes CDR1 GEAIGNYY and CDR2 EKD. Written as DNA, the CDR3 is TGTGCCTGTGACACCTGGGGGATACAGGGGTCCTGGGACACCCGACAGATGTTTTTC. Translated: CACDTWGIQGSWDTRQMFF.

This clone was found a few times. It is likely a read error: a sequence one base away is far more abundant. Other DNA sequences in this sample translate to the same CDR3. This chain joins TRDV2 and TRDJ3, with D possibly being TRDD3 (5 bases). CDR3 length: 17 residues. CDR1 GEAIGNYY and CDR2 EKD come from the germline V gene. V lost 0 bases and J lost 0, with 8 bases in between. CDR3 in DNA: TGTGCCTGTGACACCGTCGGGGGCTCCTGGGACACCCGACAGATGTTTTTC. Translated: CACDTVGGSWDTRQMFF.

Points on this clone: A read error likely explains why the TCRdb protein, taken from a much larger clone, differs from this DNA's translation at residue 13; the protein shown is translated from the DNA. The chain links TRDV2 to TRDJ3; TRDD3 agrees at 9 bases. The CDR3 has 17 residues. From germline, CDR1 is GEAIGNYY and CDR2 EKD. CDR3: CACDTGGYSWDTQQMFF. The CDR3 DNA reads TGTGCCTGTGACACCGGGGGATACTCCTGGGACACCCAACAGATGTTTTTC.

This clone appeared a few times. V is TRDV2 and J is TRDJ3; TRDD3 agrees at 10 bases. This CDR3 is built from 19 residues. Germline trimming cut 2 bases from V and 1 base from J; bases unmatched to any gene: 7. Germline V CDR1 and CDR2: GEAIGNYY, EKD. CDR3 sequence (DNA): TGTGCCTGTGACATACTGGGGGATCCAAGTTCCTGGGACACCCGACAGATGTTTTTC. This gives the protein CACDILGDPSSWDTRQMFF.

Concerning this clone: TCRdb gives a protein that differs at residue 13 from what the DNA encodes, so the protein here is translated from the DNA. DNA of the CDR3: TGTGCCTGTGACTCCCTGGGGGATCGCCTGACAGCACGACTCTTCTTT. This translates into CACDSLGDRLTARLFF. The chain has TRDV2 and TRDJ2; 9 positions agree with TRDD3. CDR3 size: 16 residues. Per germline, CDR1 GEAIGNYY and CDR2 EKD.

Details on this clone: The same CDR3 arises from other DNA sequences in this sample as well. The CDR3 spells CACDTVLGDKSSWDTRQMFF. CDR3 coding DNA: TGTGCCTGTGACACAGTACTGGGGGACAAAAGCTCCTGGGACACCCGACAGATGTTTTTC. V and J are TRDV2 and TRDJ3, with 9 nucleotides matching TRDD3. V shed 1 base and J 0 bases; nucleotides not matched to a gene: 9. CDR1 and CDR2 from the germline V gene are GEAIGNYY and EKD. CDR3 size: 20 residues.

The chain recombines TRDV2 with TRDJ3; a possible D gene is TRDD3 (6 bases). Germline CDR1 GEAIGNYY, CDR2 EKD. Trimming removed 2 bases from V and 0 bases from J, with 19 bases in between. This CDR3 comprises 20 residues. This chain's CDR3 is CACDRMVWGPSSWDTRQMFF. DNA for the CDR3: TGTGCCTGTGACAGAATGGTGTGGGGGCCGAGCTCCTGGGACACCCGACAGATGTTTTTC.

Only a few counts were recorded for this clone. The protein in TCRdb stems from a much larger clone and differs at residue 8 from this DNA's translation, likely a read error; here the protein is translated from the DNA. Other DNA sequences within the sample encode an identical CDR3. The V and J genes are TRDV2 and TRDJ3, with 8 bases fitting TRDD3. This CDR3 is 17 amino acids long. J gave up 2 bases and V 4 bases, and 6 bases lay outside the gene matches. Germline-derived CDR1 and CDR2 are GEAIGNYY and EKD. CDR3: CACDILGGTWDTRQMFF. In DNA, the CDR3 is TGTGCCTGTGATATACTGGGGGGTACCTGGGACACCCGACAGATGTTTTTC.

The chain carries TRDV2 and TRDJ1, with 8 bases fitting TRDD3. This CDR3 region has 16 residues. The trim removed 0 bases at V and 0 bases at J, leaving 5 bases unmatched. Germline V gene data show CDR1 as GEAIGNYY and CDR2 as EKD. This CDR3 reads CACDTGGGGYTDKLIF. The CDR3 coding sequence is TGTGCCTGTGACACCGGGGGTGGGGGATACACCGATAAACTCATCTTT.

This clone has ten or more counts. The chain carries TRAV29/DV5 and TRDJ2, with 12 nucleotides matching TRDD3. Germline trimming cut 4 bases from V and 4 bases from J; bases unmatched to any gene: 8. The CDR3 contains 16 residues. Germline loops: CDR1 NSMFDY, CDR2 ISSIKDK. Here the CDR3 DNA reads TGTGCAGCACCGGCTTACTGGGGGATACCGACAGCACAACTCTTCTTT. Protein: CAAPAYWGIPTAQLFF. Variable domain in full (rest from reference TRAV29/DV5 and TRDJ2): DQQVKQNSPSLSVQEGRISILNCDYTNSMFDYFLWYKKYPAEGPTFLISISSIKDKNEDGRFTVFLNKSAKHLSLHIVPSQPGDSAVYFCAAPAYWGIPTAQLFFGKGTQLIVEP.

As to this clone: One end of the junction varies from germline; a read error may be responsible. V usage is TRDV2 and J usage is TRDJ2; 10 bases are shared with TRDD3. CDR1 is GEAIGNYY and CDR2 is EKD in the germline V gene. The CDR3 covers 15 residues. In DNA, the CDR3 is TGTGCCCGTGAGAGACTGGGGGATTCGACAGCACAACTCTTCTTT. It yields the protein CARERLGDSTAQLFF.

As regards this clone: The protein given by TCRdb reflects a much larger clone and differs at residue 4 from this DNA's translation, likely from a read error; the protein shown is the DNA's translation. CDR3 bases: TGTGCCTGTGGCACCTGGGGGATATCCTGGGACACCCGACAGATGTTTTTC. Translation: CACGTWGISWDTRQMFF. The V call is TRDV2, the J call TRDJ3; 10 nucleotides agree with TRDD3. Germline V gene lookup returns CDR1 GEAIGNYY and CDR2 EKD. This CDR3 spans 17 amino acids.

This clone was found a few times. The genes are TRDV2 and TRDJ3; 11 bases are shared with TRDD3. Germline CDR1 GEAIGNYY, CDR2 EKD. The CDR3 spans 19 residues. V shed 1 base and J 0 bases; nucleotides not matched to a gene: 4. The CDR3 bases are TGTGCCTGTGACACTCGTACTGGGGGATACTCCTGGGACACCCGACAGATGTTTTTC. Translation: CACDTRTGGYSWDTRQMFF.

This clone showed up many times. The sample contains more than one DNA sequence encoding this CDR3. This CDR3 reads CACDTGGWSSWDTRQMFF. The CDR3 DNA reads TGTGCCTGTGACACCGGGGGATGGAGCTCCTGGGACACCCGACAGATGTTTTTC. V usage is TRDV2 and J usage is TRDJ3, with 7 nucleotides matching TRDD3. The ends lost 0 bases at V and 0 bases at J; junction bases unmatched: 4. The CDR3 length is 18 residues. The V gene's germline CDR1 is GEAIGNYY and CDR2 EKD.

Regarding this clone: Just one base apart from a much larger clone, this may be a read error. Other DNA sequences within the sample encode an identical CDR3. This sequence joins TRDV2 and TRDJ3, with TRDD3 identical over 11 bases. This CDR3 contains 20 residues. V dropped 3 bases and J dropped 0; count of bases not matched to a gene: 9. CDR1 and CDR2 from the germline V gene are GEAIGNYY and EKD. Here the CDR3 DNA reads TGTGCCTGTGACGTTGTACTGGGGGATAGGAGCTCCTGGGACACCCGACAGATGTTTTTC. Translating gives CACDVVLGDRSSWDTRQMFF.

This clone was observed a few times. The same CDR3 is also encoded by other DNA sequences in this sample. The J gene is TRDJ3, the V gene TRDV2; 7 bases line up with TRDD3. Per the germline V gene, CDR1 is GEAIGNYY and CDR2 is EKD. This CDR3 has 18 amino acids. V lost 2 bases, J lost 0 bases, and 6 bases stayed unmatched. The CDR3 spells CACDSLGASSWDTRQMFF. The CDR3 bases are TGTGCCTGTGACAGCCTGGGGGCGAGCTCCTGGGACACCCGACAGATGTTTTTC.

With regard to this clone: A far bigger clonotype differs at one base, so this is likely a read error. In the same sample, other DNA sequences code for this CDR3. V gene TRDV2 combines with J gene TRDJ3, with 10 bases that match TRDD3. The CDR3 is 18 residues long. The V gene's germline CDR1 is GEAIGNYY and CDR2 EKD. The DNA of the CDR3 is TGTGCCTGCGACACCGGGGGATACGCGTCCTGGGACACCCGACAGATGTTTTTC. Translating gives CACDTGGYASWDTRQMFF.

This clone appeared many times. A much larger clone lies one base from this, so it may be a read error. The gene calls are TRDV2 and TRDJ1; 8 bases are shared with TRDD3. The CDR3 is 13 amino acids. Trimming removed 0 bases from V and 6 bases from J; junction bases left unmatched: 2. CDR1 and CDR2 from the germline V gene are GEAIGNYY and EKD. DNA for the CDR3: TGTGCCTGTGACACCTGGGGGATGAATAAACTCATCTTT. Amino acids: CACDTWGMNKLIF.

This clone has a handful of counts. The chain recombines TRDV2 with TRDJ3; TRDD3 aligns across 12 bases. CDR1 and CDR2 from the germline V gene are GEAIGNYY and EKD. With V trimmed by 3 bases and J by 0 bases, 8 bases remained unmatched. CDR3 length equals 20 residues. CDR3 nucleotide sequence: TGTGCCTGTGACTCTCCCGCTGGGGGATACGTCTCCTGGGACACCCGACAGATGTTTTTC. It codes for CACDSPAGGYVSWDTRQMFF.

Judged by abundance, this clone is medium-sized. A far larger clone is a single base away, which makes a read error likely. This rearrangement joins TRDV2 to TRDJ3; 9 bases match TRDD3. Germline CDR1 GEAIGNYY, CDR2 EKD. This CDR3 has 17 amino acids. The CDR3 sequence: CACDYWGSSWDTRQVFF. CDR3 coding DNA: TGTGCCTGTGACTACTGGGGGAGCTCCTGGGACACCCGACAGGTGTTTTTC.

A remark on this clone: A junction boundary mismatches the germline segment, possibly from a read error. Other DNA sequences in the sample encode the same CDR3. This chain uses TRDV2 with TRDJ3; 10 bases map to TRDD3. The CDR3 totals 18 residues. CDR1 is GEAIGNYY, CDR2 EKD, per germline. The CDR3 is CACDLLGDGSWDTRQMFF. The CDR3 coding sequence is TGTGCCTGTGACCTACTGGGGGATGGCTCCTGGGACACCCGGCAGATGTTTTTC.

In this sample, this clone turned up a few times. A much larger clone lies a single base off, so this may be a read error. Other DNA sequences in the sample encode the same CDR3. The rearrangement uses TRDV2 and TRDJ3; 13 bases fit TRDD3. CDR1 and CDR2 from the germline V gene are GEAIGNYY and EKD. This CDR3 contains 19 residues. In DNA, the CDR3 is TGTGCCTGCGACACCGTACTGGGGGATACGCGGTGGGACACCCGACAGATGTTTTTC. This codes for CACDTVLGDTRWDTRQMFF.

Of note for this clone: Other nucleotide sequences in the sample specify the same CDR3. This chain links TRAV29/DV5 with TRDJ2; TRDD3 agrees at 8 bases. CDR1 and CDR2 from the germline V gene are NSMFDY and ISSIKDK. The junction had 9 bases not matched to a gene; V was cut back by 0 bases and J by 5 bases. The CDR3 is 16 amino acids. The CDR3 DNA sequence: TGTGCAGCAAGCGCGAGGCTGGGGGACCTAACAGCACAACTCTTCTTT. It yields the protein CAASARLGDLTAQLFF.